These 20 T cell receptor beta chains share one sample of origin, sequenced in a study of T cells in Graves' hyperthyroidism and ophthalmopathy (dated by TCRdb to between 2019 and 2020). To prepare the library, multiplex PCR was applied. For sequencing, an Illumina HiSeq 2000 was employed. TCR beta CDR3 regions were amplified from RNA transcripts. The TCR CDR3 was subjected to a first round of RT-PCR using the HTBI primer set and the Qiagen OneStep RT-PCR kit. In-frame beta chains were kept once TCRdb had trimmed the public reads at Q25 with fastp and called clones with MiXCR. Rows with one shared CDR3 protein collapse into an entry with the most common genes and DNA. This sample gives a few hundred thousand distinct CDR3 sequences in total; approximately 15% of them show up just once. The ten largest make up roughly 33% of the sample. The sample was blood. The origin of the receptors is a woman aged 30 to 39 with Graves' hyperthyroidism.

This clonotype has just a few counts. The genes are TRBV30 and TRBJ1-3, with D unclear. The CDR3 is made up of 14 amino acids. Per germline, CDR1 GTSNPN and CDR2 SVGIG (reference sequence). Trimming stripped 2 bases from V and 3 bases from J, with 11 bases between. In DNA, the CDR3 is TGTGCCTGGAGTCCCCTGTATTTTGGAAACACCATATATTTT. This encodes CAWSPLYFGNTIYF. The whole variable domain, filled in from reference TRBV30 and TRBJ1-3, reads SQTIHQWPATLVQPVGSPLSLECTVEGTSNPNLYWYRQAAGRGLQLLFYSVGIGQISSEVPQNLSASRPQDRQFILSSKKLLLSDSGFYLCAWSPLYFGNTIYFGEGSWLTVV.

This clonotype has only a few counts. The junction departs from germline at one end; a sequencing error may be responsible. CDR3 DNA sequence: TGTGCCGGCAGCGCTAGGGACTCCCGATCAGATACGCAGTATTTT. As protein: CAGSARDSRSDTQYF. The chain has TRBV2 and TRBJ2-3; a weak D match, TRBD2 (6 bases). The CDR3 consists of 15 residues. Germline lookup yields CDR1 SNHLY and CDR2 FYNNEI.

Many counts were recorded for this clonotype. The chain carries TRBV20-1 and TRBJ2-7, with D possibly being TRBD1 (6 bases). The germline V gene has CDR1 DFQATT and CDR2 SNEGSKA (reference sequence). CDR3 size: 13 residues. V dropped 2 bases and J dropped 0 bases, with 8 bases sitting between them. The CDR3 reads CSARYRASYEQYF. The CDR3 DNA sequence: TGCAGTGCTAGATACAGGGCCTCCTACGAGCAGTACTTC.

The J gene is TRBJ1-4, the V gene TRBV10-3; TRBD1 agrees at 9 bases. Trimming removed 2 bases from V and 5 bases from J; junction bases left unmatched: 9. CDR1 and CDR2 from the germline V gene are ENHRY and SYGVKD. The CDR3 length is 17 residues. CDR3 sequence: CAISETPPTGGNEKLFF. In nucleotides, the CDR3 is TGTGCCATCAGTGAGACTCCTCCAACAGGGGGCAATGAAAAACTGTTTTTT.

This clonotype has a count of ten or more. The J gene is TRBJ1-1, the V gene TRBV28; 8 bases agree with TRBD1. V shed 2 bases and J 10 bases; nucleotides not matched to a gene: 12. The CDR3 runs 15 residues. Germline V gene lookup returns CDR1 MDHEN and CDR2 SYDVKM. CDR3: CASSLVRGQGLRAFF. The DNA for the CDR3 is TGTGCCAGCAGTTTAGTGAGAGGACAGGGACTCCGAGCTTTCTTT. Using reference TRBV28 and TRBJ1-1 for the parts outside the CDR3, the full variable domain is DVKVTQSSRYLVKRTGEKVFLECVQDMDHENMFWYRQDPGLGLRLIYFSYDVKMKEKGDIPEGYSVSREKKERFSLILESASTNQTSMYLCASSLVRGQGLRAFFGQGTRLTVV.

This clonotype appeared many times. The gene calls are TRBV3-1 and TRBJ2-3; possible D gene TRBD2, 6 bases. The V and J ends lost 1 base and 5 bases respectively, with 19 bases between them. This CDR3 comprises 17 residues. Germline V gives CDR1 LGHDT, CDR2 YNNKEL (reference sequence). Here the CDR3 reads CASSQGLVSGPIDTQYF. CDR3 nucleotide sequence: TGTGCCAGCAGCCAAGGACTAGTCTCGGGCCCCATAGATACGCAGTATTTT.

This clonotype was counted many times. The chain is built from TRBV3-1 and TRBJ2-2; 11 positions agree with TRBD1. The CDR3 consists of 15 residues. Trimming took 7 bases from V and 4 from J; bases not matched to a gene: 5. The germline V gene has CDR1 LGHDT and CDR2 YNNKEL (reference sequence). The CDR3 region is CASTFGTGGTGELFF. Written as DNA, the CDR3 is TGTGCCAGCACCTTCGGGACAGGGGGCACCGGGGAGCTGTTTTTT.

This clonotype was detected once. The chain recombines TRBV7-9 with TRBJ2-7; TRBD2 matches 11 bases. Germline loops: CDR1 SEHNR, CDR2 FQNEAQ (reference sequence). This CDR3 comprises 15 residues. After removal of 3 bases from V and 1 base from J, the junction contained 2 bases not matched to a gene. DNA for the CDR3: TGTGCCAGCAGCTTTACTAGCGGGGGATCCTACGAGCAGTACTTC. This encodes CASSFTSGGSYEQYF. Variable domain in full (rest from reference TRBV7-9 and TRBJ2-7): DTGVSQNPRHKITKRGQNVTFRCDPISEHNRLYWYRQTLGQGPEFLTYFQNEAQLEKSRLLSDRFSAERPKGSFSTLEIQRTEQGDSAMYLCASSFTSGGSYEQYFGPGTRLTVT.

This CDR3 reads CASSRYIPQGYTKTDTQYF. The CDR3, as DNA: TGTGCCAGCAGTAGATACATCCCACAGGGTTACACGAAGACAGATACGCAGTATTTT. The chain carries TRBV6-2 or TRBV6-3 and TRBJ2-3; a possible D gene is TRBD1 (6 bases). CDR3 length equals 19 residues. Germline CDR1 MNHEY, CDR2 SVGEGT. The V end lost 5 bases, the J end lost 3 bases, and 27 bases lay between the germline ends.

This clonotype was counted ten times or more. V and J are TRBV28 and TRBJ1-2; 10 positions match TRBD1. The CDR3 spans 17 residues. CDR1 and CDR2 from the germline V gene are MDHEN and SYDVKM. V lost 3 bases and J lost 4; bases outside the gene matches: 11. The CDR3: CASSFLRDRGRSYGYTF. The CDR3 nucleotides are TGTGCCAGCAGTTTCCTGAGGGACAGGGGTCGAAGCTATGGCTACACCTTC.

The V call is TRBV5-8, the J call TRBJ1-1, with D maybe TRBD1 (5 bases). The germline gives CDR1 SGHTS, CDR2 YDEGEE. CDR3 length equals 16 residues. V gave up 0 bases and J gave up 3 bases, with 15 bases separating them. The DNA for the CDR3 is TGTGCCAGCAGCTTGGCGGGGCAGGGCATGGACACTGAAGCTTTCTTT. This codes for CASSLAGQGMDTEAFF.

This clonotype was seen a few times. V usage is TRBV29-1 and J usage is TRBJ1-3, with D possibly matching TRBD1 (5 bases). Germline V gene data show CDR1 as SQVTM and CDR2 as ANQGSEA. The V and J ends lost 7 bases and 2 bases respectively, with 12 bases between them. The length of the CDR3 is 13 residues. In DNA form, the CDR3 reads TGCAGCGCCCCATGGGGCCCTGGAAACACCATATATTTT. As protein: CSAPWGPGNTIYF.

Comments on this clonotype: A read error may be the cause here, since a much bigger clone is one base away. The rearrangement links TRBV18 to TRBJ1-1; D unresolved. CDR3 length equals 13 residues. Germline lookup yields CDR1 KGHSH and CDR2 LQKENI. This chain's CDR3 is CASSSAENAEAFF. CDR3 DNA: TGTGCCAGCTCATCGGCAGAGAACGCTGAAGCTTTCTTT. Supplemented by reference TRBV18 and TRBJ1-1, the full variable domain reads NAGVMQNPRHLVRRRGQEARLRCSPMKGHSHVYWYRQLPEEGLKFMVYLQKENIIDESGMPKERFSAEFPKEGPSILRIQQVVRGDSAAYFCASSSAENAEAFFGQGTRLTVV.

This chain joins TRBV18 and TRBJ1-3; D is ambiguous. In germline, CDR1 is KGHSH, CDR2 LQKENI. The CDR3 loop spans 13 amino acids. The V end lost 8 bases, the J end lost 0 bases, and 8 bases lay between the germline ends. The CDR3 loop reads CASRPTSGNTIYF. CDR3 DNA: TGTGCCAGCCGACCGACCTCTGGAAACACCATATATTTT.

About this clonotype itself: It may be a read error: a sequence one base away is much more abundant. The rearrangement joins TRBV3-1 to TRBJ2-7; 13 nucleotides align to TRBD2. The J call is in doubt because the DNA end fits TRBJ2-1 better. The CDR3 extends over 16 amino acids. Per the germline V gene, CDR1 is LGHDT and CDR2 is YNNKEL (reference sequence). CDR3: CASRDTSGRAVYEQFF. In DNA form, the CDR3 reads TGTGCCAGCAGGGATACTAGCGGGAGGGCCGTGTACGAGCAGTTCTTC.

The table lists this clonotype with many counts. The chain has TRBV11-2 and TRBJ2-1; 9 nucleotides agree with TRBD1. Germline loops: CDR1 SGHAT, CDR2 FQNNGV. CDR3 length: 16 amino acids. The J segment lost 6 bases and the V segment lost 0 bases, leaving 6 bases of the junction unmatched. Here the CDR3 reads CASSLDRTGAGNEQFF. In DNA form, the CDR3 reads TGTGCCAGCAGCTTAGATAGGACAGGGGCGGGCAATGAGCAGTTCTTC.

This clonotype was detected ten times or more. The chain is built from TRBV29-1 and TRBJ2-1, with unresolved D. V was cut by 2 bases and J by 4 bases, with 6 bases left in between. The CDR3 contains 12 residues. From germline, CDR1 is SQVTM and CDR2 ANQGSEA. CDR3 protein: CSVELIYNEQFF. The CDR3 DNA sequence: TGCAGCGTTGAATTGATTTACAATGAGCAGTTCTTC.

This clonotype was detected many times. The J gene is TRBJ2-3, the V gene TRBV5-1, with 8 bases that match TRBD1. Germline CDR1 and CDR2: SGHRS and YFSETQ. V lost 1 base to trimming and J lost 2 bases; unmatched junction nucleotides: 3. This CDR3 is 15 amino acids long. The CDR3 loop is CASSLRQGSTDTQYF. CDR3 sequence (DNA): TGCGCCAGCAGCTTGCGACAGGGGTCCACAGATACGCAGTATTTT.

The J gene is TRBJ1-5, the V gene TRBV20-1; 7 bases align to TRBD1. V gave up 0 bases and J gave up 0 bases; unmatched junction bases: 5. The CDR3 is made up of 16 amino acids. Germline V gene sequence: CDR1 DFQATT, CDR2 SNEGSKA (reference sequence). Here the CDR3 DNA reads TGCAGTGCTAGAGATGGGACAGAGGATAGCAATCAGCCCCAGCATTTT. Encoded protein: CSARDGTEDSNQPQHF.

This clonotype has more than one count but fewer than ten. The chain is built from TRBV28 and TRBJ2-3; TRBD2 matches at 11 bases. The CDR3 sequence is 16 residues long. Losses at the gene ends were 3 bases for V and 8 bases for J; bases not matched to a gene: 10. Germline CDR1 and CDR2: MDHEN and SYDVKM. CDR3 DNA: TGTGCCAGCAGTTTTCTCCTAGCGGGAGGTCCCTTTACGCAGTATTTT. It translates to CASSFLLAGGPFTQYF.